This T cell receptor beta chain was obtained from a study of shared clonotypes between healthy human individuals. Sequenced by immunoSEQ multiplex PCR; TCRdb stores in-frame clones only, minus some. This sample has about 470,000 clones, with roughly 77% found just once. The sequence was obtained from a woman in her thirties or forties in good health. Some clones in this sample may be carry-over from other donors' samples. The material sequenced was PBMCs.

CDR3 amino acids: CASSTRGPRTDTQYF. The DNA of the CDR3 is TGTGCCAGCAGTACACGAGGACCCCGCACAGATACGCAGTATTTT. The rearrangement uses TRBV27 and TRBJ2-3; D unclear. The V gene lost 5 bases and the J gene lost 1 base, with 13 bases spanning the gap. Germline V gene data show CDR1 as MNHEY and CDR2 as SMNVEV (reference sequence). The CDR3 is 15 residues long.